This TCR beta chain was captured in a study of T cell clones after liver transplantation. This CDR3 has 12 amino acids. Germline CDR1 reads LNHNV; CDR2 reads YYDKDF (reference sequence). Trimming left V 5 bases short and J 8 bases short, with 12 bases between. The data were produced by immunoSEQ multiplex PCR, yet TCRdb's version contains in-frame clones alone and is incomplete. The sample includes some 11,000 clones, 71% seen only once; the top ten take roughly 24%. This chain links TRBV15 with TRBJ1-2; no clear D. The sequence was obtained from a human patient who received a liver transplant. The graft donor may have given rise to some T cells. The material sequenced was CD4+ T cells from blood, taken around 32 months after liver transplant. CDR3 sequence (DNA): TGTGCCACCAGCGGCGACGATTACGGCTACACCTTC. Translating it yields CATSGDDYGYTF.